The 9 T cell receptor beta chains below come from one sample, sequenced in a study of T cell responses to AZD1222 COVID-19 vaccine. Repertoires were generated with immunoSEQ multiplex PCR, while TCRdb's copy carries only in-frame clones and drops some. The table records 75,000 to 100,000 clones, 70% to 90% of them present only once. Sample: peripheral blood, taken on day 0 of AZD1222 vaccination. The receptors shown here come from an adult in good health.

The V and J genes are TRBV7-8 and TRBJ1-3; a weak D match, TRBD2 (5 bases). With the DNA end fitting TRBJ2-2 better, the J assignment may be wrong. This CDR3 contains 16 residues. Per the germline V gene, CDR1 is SGHVS and CDR2 is FQNEAQ. CDR3 region: CASSSTGIQPTGELFF. DNA for the CDR3: TGTGCCAGCAGCTCTACGGGGATTCAGCCCACCGGGGAGCTGTTTTTT.

J is TRBJ2-3 and V is TRBV9; 9 bases match TRBD2. The germline CDR1 and CDR2 sequences are SGDLS and YYNGEE. The CDR3 is made up of 15 amino acids. V lost 4 bases to trimming and J lost 4 bases; unmatched junction nucleotides: 7. The CDR3 is CASSPSGVDSDTQYF. Here the CDR3 DNA reads TGTGCCAGCAGCCCTAGCGGGGTCGACTCAGATACGCAGTATTTT.

The CDR3 loop is CASSPSYFVSSGNTIYF. CDR3 nucleotides: TGTGCCAGCAGTCCGTCATATTTTGTAAGCTCTGGAAACACCATATATTTT. The rearrangement uses TRBV28 and TRBJ1-3; D unclear. The CDR3 is 17 residues long. Germline-derived CDR1 and CDR2 are MDHEN and SYDVKM. V was shortened by 5 bases and J by 0 bases, with 17 bases between the two germline ends.

The V call is TRBV7-9, the J call TRBJ2-5, with a tentative D call TRBD1 (6 bases). The V gene lost 4 bases and the J gene lost 4 bases, with 13 bases spanning the gap. The germline V gene has CDR1 SEHNR and CDR2 FQNEAQ (reference sequence). CDR3 size: 14 residues. The CDR3 is CASSSLQGPETQYF. The DNA of the CDR3 is TGTGCCAGCAGCTCACTACAGGGCCCAGAGACCCAGTACTTC.

The J gene is TRBJ1-2, the V gene TRBV5-1; no definite D call. Germline loops: CDR1 SGHRS, CDR2 YFSETQ. The CDR3 is 13 amino acids. Trimming stripped 0 bases from V and 5 bases from J, with 8 bases between. The DNA for the CDR3 is TGCGCCAGCAGCTTGGCGGCACAGTATGGCTACACCTTC. This translates into CASSLAAQYGYTF.

The chain uses TRBV5-1 and TRBJ1-2; 8 bases agree with TRBD1. The V segment lost 4 bases and the J segment 8 bases; nucleotides outside the gene matches: 4. The CDR3 runs 12 residues. Looked up from germline, CDR1 is SGHRS and CDR2 is YFSETQ. CDR3 sequence (DNA): TGCGCCAGCAGCACTGGACAGGGAGGCTACACCTTC. Its protein is CASSTGQGGYTF.

The V and J genes are TRBV5-1 and TRBJ2-1; possible D gene TRBD1, 5 bases. The CDR3 covers 15 residues. The V gene's germline CDR1 is SGHRS and CDR2 YFSETQ. Trimming stripped 6 bases from V and 9 bases from J, with 22 bases between. CDR3: CASTISGATPSEQFF. CDR3 coding DNA: TGCGCCAGCACCATTTCTGGGGCCACTCCCAGTGAGCAGTTCTTC.

The rearrangement links TRBV7-9 to TRBJ2-1; TRBD2 matches 9 bases. CDR3 size: 14 residues. The germline V gene encodes CDR1 SEHNR and CDR2 FQNEAQ (reference sequence). J was trimmed by 2 bases and V by 5 bases; bases with no gene match: 1. The CDR3 sequence: CASSPSGAYNEQFF. CDR3 bases: TGTGCCAGCAGCCCTAGCGGGGCCTACAATGAGCAGTTCTTC.

The chain recombines TRBV4-1 with TRBJ1-2; TRBD1 aligns across 7 bases. Germline trimming cut 0 bases from V and 8 bases from J; bases unmatched to any gene: 12. The germline CDR1 and CDR2 sequences are MGHRA and YSYEKL. The CDR3 is 16 residues long. The CDR3 here is CASSQEGRGTNGGYTF. CDR3 sequence (DNA): TGCGCCAGCAGCCAAGAAGGCAGGGGGACGAATGGGGGCTACACCTTC.